A single sample is the source of the 8 T cell receptor beta chains below, sequenced in a study of blood T cell repertoires in COVID-19. Clones were sequenced by immunoSEQ multiplex PCR, and TCRdb holds only the in-frame ones, with some missing. The sample consists of approximately 46,000 clones, 81% of them appearing once. The sequenced material came from peripheral blood. Receptors originate from an elderly woman with COVID-19, enrolled during active disease.

The rearrangement uses TRBV4-1 and TRBJ2-1; 8 bases match TRBD2. Germline V gene lookup returns CDR1 MGHRA and CDR2 YSYEKL. V lost 2 bases and J lost 2; bases outside the gene matches: 2. The CDR3 extends over 15 amino acids. CDR3: CASSQPGLAYNEQFF. DNA of the CDR3: TGCGCCAGCAGCCAACCGGGACTAGCCTACAATGAGCAGTTCTTC.

The rearrangement links TRBV5-4 to TRBJ2-7, with 7 positions matching TRBD2. Germline CDR1 is SGHNT and CDR2 is YYREEE (reference sequence). This CDR3 region has 16 residues. The ends lost 3 bases at V and 3 bases at J; junction bases unmatched: 12. The CDR3 sequence: CASSSWAGVINYEQYF. CDR3 nucleotides: TGTGCCAGCAGCTCCTGGGCGGGAGTTATTAACTACGAGCAGTACTTC.

The chain employs TRBV2 and TRBJ1-4, with a weak D call TRBD1 (5 bases). The CDR3 contains 15 residues. Germline V lookup: CDR1 SNHLY, CDR2 FYNNEI. Trimming removed 5 bases at V and 8 bases at J, with 18 bases between. CDR3 loop: CASSRDRLQDEKLFF. The CDR3 DNA sequence: TGTGCCAGCAGTAGAGACAGATTACAGGACGAAAAACTGTTTTTT.

This chain uses TRBV18 with TRBJ2-3, with 9 bases matching TRBD2. This CDR3 comprises 16 residues. V lost 0 bases to trimming and J lost 3 bases; unmatched junction nucleotides: 4. Germline CDR1 is KGHSH and CDR2 is LQKENI. In DNA form, the CDR3 reads TGTGCCAGCTCACCACCTATAGCGGGAGTTACAGATACGCAGTATTTT. Its protein is CASSPPIAGVTDTQYF.

V usage is TRBV28 and J usage is TRBJ2-7; D gene unclear. CDR1 is MDHEN, CDR2 SYDVKM, per germline. V was trimmed by 7 bases and J by 6 bases, leaving 16 bases between them. This CDR3 is built from 13 residues. This CDR3 reads CASNLKYVGEQYF. The CDR3 region has the DNA TGTGCCAGCAACCTAAAGTACGTTGGCGAGCAGTACTTC.

There are a few counts of this clone. This chain joins TRBV10-2 and TRBJ2-1; 8 bases map to TRBD2. V dropped 0 bases and J dropped 7; count of bases not matched to a gene: 5. CDR3 size: 15 residues. Germline V gene data show CDR1 as WSHSY and CDR2 as SAAADI. DNA of the CDR3: TGCGCCAGCAGTGAGTCGTCCCGGGAGGGGAATGAGCAGTTCTTC. Encoded protein: CASSESSREGNEQFF.

J is TRBJ1-2 and V is TRBV2; 9 bases are a match to TRBD1. CDR1 is SNHLY and CDR2 is FYNNEI in the germline V gene. The CDR3 has 13 amino acids. The J segment lost 8 bases and the V segment lost 6 bases, leaving 7 bases of the junction unmatched. The CDR3 DNA follows: TGTGCCAGCAGGAAACAGGGGGCCGACGGCTACACCTTC. As protein: CASRKQGADGYTF.

CDR3 sequence reads: CASSRGQDTEAFF. CDR3 bases: TGTGCCAGCAGTAGGGGGCAGGACACTGAAGCTTTCTTT. V usage is TRBV7-2 and J usage is TRBJ1-1; TRBD1 aligns across 7 bases. Germline-derived CDR1 and CDR2 are SGHTA and FQGNSA. This CDR3 region has 13 residues. With 6 bases clipped from V and 3 bases from J, the junction kept 4 bases outside the gene matches.